A single sample gave rise to the 19 T cell receptor beta chains below, sequenced in a study of T cells in Graves' hyperthyroidism and ophthalmopathy. Amplified TCR beta CDR3 regions derived from RNA transcripts. Carried out on the TCR CDR3, a first-round RT-PCR used the HTBI primer set. TCRdb re-called the multiplex PCR reads with MiXCR, one entry per CDR3 protein. The sample yields 300,000 or so distinct CDR3 sequences, around a sixth seen once. Sequencing was done on a sample of blood. These receptors all stem from a man between 25 and 39 years old with Graves' hyperthyroidism.

This clonotype turned up a few times. This chain joins TRBV18 and TRBJ2-7, with a tentative D call TRBD2 (5 bases). This CDR3 has 14 residues. Germline CDR1 and CDR2: KGHSH and LQKENI. Between the trimmed V and J ends, which lost 6 bases and 4 bases, there was a span of 16 bases. The DNA of the CDR3 is TGTGCCAGCTCGCGGGTCGGTGGTCGTTACGAGCAGTACTTC. It is translated as CASSRVGGRYEQYF. The full variable domain, rest sourced from reference TRBV18 and TRBJ2-7, is NAGVMQNPRHLVRRRGQEARLRCSPMKGHSHVYWYRQLPEEGLKFMVYLQKENIIDESGMPKERFSAEFPKEGPSILRIQQVVRGDSAAYFCASSRVGGRYEQYFGPGTRLTVT.

This chain joins TRBV7-9 and TRBJ2-1; 14 positions agree with TRBD2. Germline V gene lookup returns CDR1 SEHNR and CDR2 FQNEAQ (reference sequence). CDR3 length: 17 residues. V shed 2 bases, J shed 6 bases, and the junction held 6 bases outside the gene matches. In DNA, the CDR3 is TGTGCCAGCAGCTTACAGGGACTAGCGGGAGTTAGCAATGAGCAGTTCTTC. This encodes CASSLQGLAGVSNEQFF.

There are many counts of this clonotype. The chain is built from TRBV7-3 and TRBJ2-3, with D unresolved. CDR1 and CDR2 (germline): SGHTA, FQGTGA. V shed 5 bases and J shed 6 bases, with 12 bases lying between them. The CDR3 sequence is 13 residues long. The CDR3 nucleotides read TGTGCCAGCAGCCGGACCAGCAGCGATACGCAGTATTTT. Its protein is CASSRTSSDTQYF.

The chain joins TRBV7-9 to TRBJ2-7; 7 bases line up with TRBD2. The CDR3 runs 12 residues. The J segment lost 6 bases and the V segment lost 8 bases, leaving 7 bases of the junction unmatched. CDR1 and CDR2 from the germline V gene are SEHNR and FQNEAQ (reference sequence). The CDR3: CASRTTSSEQYF. Here the CDR3 DNA reads TGTGCCAGCCGAACGACTAGCAGCGAGCAGTACTTC.

Remarks on this clonotype: This sequence may be a read error, since a much larger clone differs from it by one base. The CDR3: CAWSRGANYDYTF. In nucleotides, the CDR3 is TGTGCCTGGAGTCGGGGAGCTAACTATGACTACACCTTC. The chain joins TRBV30 to TRBJ1-2; D call uncertain. The CDR3 length is 13 residues. Germline V CDR1 and CDR2: GTSNPN, SVGIG (reference sequence).

This chain connects TRBV4-1 to TRBJ2-3; D gene uncertain. This CDR3 has 12 residues. Germline CDR1 and CDR2: MGHRA and YSYEKL. V was clipped by 5 bases and J by 6 bases, with 9 bases between them. CDR3: CASSWGLDTQYF. The CDR3 bases are TGCGCCAGCAGCTGGGGATTGGATACGCAGTATTTT.

This clonotype was detected a few times. The chain recombines TRBV6-5 with TRBJ2-5, with no clear D. The CDR3 has 15 amino acids. Deletions cut 0 bases from V and 2 bases from J, with 10 bases between. Germline V gives CDR1 MNHEY, CDR2 SVGAGI. CDR3 sequence (DNA): TGTGCCAGCAGTTACTCGGGCGGAGTACAAGAGACCCAGTACTTC. Translating gives CASSYSGGVQETQYF.

In its sample, this clonotype was seen many times. This rearrangement joins TRBV27 to TRBJ2-5; D may be TRBD1 (6 bases). The germline gives CDR1 MNHEY, CDR2 SMNVEV (reference sequence). V lost 5 bases and J 5 bases, leaving 12 bases between the germline ends. The length of the CDR3 is 13 residues. The CDR3 coding sequence is TGTGCCAGCAGTCTCAACAGGGTCGAGACCCAGTACTTC. As protein: CASSLNRVETQYF.

The rearrangement uses TRBV12-3 or TRBV12-4 and TRBJ2-2; 7 bases agree with TRBD2. The junction had 10 bases not matched to a gene; V was cut back by 3 bases and J by 6 bases. The CDR3 contains 16 residues. CDR3 amino acids: CASSLKGRAIAGELFF. The CDR3 DNA follows: TGTGCCAGCAGTTTGAAAGGGAGGGCAATAGCCGGGGAGCTGTTTTTT.

With respect to this clonotype: A read error may account for a junction end that differs from germline. This chain links TRBV10-3 with TRBJ2-7; 10 nucleotides match TRBD1. CDR1 is ENHRY, CDR2 SYGVKD, per germline. The CDR3 contains 14 residues. The CDR3 sequence: CVISPGTGDYEQYF. The DNA for the CDR3 is TGTGTCATCAGTCCCGGGACAGGGGACTACGAGCAGTACTTC.

For this clonotype: This may stem from a read error, because a much larger clone lies one nucleotide away. The chain uses TRBV28 and TRBJ2-7; D not resolved. Per germline, CDR1 MDHEN and CDR2 SYDVKM. Trimming removed 3 bases at V and 3 bases at J, with 6 bases between. The CDR3 consists of 12 residues. The CDR3 reads CASSFGYYEQYF. As DNA, the CDR3 is TGTGCCAGCAGTTTTGGTTACTACGAGCAGTACTTC.

This clonotype was seen ten or more times. This chain links TRBV11-2 with TRBJ2-7; a weak D match, TRBD2 (6 bases). Trimming took 1 base from V and 3 from J, leaving 10 bases between them. There are 14 residues in the CDR3. Per the germline V gene, CDR1 is SGHAT and CDR2 is FQNNGV. The CDR3 DNA reads as TGTGCCAGCAGCTTAGTGGGACTGAACTACGAGCAGTACTTC. It encodes CASSLVGLNYEQYF.

A note on this clonotype: A much larger clonotype is one base distant, so this may be a read error. This chain joins TRBV7-8 and TRBJ2-3; 7 bases are shared with TRBD2. CDR1 and CDR2 (germline): SGHVS, FQNEAQ. The CDR3 consists of 19 residues. The CDR3 region is CVSSARRETHKGLGDTQYF. The CDR3 coding sequence is TGTGTCAGCAGCGCCCGGCGGGAGACACACAAGGGGTTAGGAGATACGCAGTATTTT.

Many counts were recorded for this clonotype. The chain combines TRBV6-2 or TRBV6-3 with TRBJ2-7; D call uncertain. The CDR3 length is 11 residues. The V gene lost 4 bases and the J gene lost 2 bases, with 3 bases spanning the gap. Looked up from germline, CDR1 is MNHEY and CDR2 is SVGEGT. The chain's CDR3 is CASSWTYEQYF. The CDR3 DNA sequence: TGTGCCAGCAGTTGGACCTACGAGCAGTACTTC.

The chain couples TRBV12-5 to TRBJ1-4; possibly TRBD1 for D (5 bases). The V gene's germline CDR1 is LGHNT and CDR2 FRNRAP. V lost 0 bases and J lost 0, with 8 bases in between. The CDR3 is 16 amino acids. CDR3 DNA: TGTGCTAGTGGTTTGGTACCGGGGGCAACTAATGAAAAACTGTTTTTT. Translating it yields CASGLVPGATNEKLFF.

Comment on this clonotype: This could be a read error, since a much larger clone is one nucleotide away. Since the CDR3 does not end with the conserved phenylalanine or tryptophan, this likely comes from a read error. V is TRBV28 and J is TRBJ1-2; the D is unclear. Trimming stripped 6 bases from V and 2 bases from J, with 13 bases between. Germline lookup yields CDR1 MDHEN and CDR2 SYDVKM. The CDR3 runs to 14 residues. CDR3 protein: CASSSPHGNYGYTL. CDR3 in DNA: TGTGCCAGCAGCTCCCCGCACGGGAACTATGGCTACACCCTC.

This clonotype occurred a few times. The V gene is TRBV7-8, the J gene TRBJ1-1; D call uncertain. Looked up from germline, CDR1 is SGHVS and CDR2 is FQNEAQ. V lost 1 base and J 0 bases, leaving 12 bases between the germline ends. The CDR3 is 16 residues long. CDR3 loop: CASSLVRTGLNTEAFF. In nucleotides, the CDR3 is TGTGCCAGCAGCTTAGTTAGGACGGGCTTGAACACTGAAGCTTTCTTT.

This clonotype was found many times. The chain recombines TRBV5-1 with TRBJ1-1; a possible D gene is TRBD1 (5 bases). CDR1 is SGHRS and CDR2 is YFSETQ in the germline V gene. Trimming shortened V by 2 bases and J by 0 bases, and 8 bases separated the two germline ends. This CDR3 contains 14 residues. CDR3 sequence reads: CASSFGTLNTEAFF. The CDR3 nucleotides read TGCGCCAGCAGCTTCGGGACCTTGAACACTGAAGCTTTCTTT.

This chain connects TRBV7-9 to TRBJ2-1; TRBD2 agrees at 15 bases. CDR3 length: 17 amino acids. V lost 5 bases to trimming and J lost 4 bases; unmatched junction nucleotides: 6. CDR1 is SEHNR, CDR2 FQNEAQ, per germline (reference sequence). Here the CDR3 reads CASSPGLAGGSYNEQFF. In DNA form, the CDR3 reads TGTGCCAGCAGCCCCGGACTAGCGGGAGGGTCATACAATGAGCAGTTCTTC.